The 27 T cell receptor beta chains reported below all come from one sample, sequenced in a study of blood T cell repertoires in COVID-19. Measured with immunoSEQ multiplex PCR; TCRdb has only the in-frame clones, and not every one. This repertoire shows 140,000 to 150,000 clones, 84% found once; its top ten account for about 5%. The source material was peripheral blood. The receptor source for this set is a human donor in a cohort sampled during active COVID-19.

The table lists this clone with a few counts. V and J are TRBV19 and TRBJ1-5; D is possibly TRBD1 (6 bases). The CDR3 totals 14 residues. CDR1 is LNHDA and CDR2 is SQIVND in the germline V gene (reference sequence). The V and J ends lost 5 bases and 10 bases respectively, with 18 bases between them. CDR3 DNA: TGTGCCAGTAGTCCGGACAGAGAAGTCGAACCCCAGCATTTT. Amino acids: CASSPDREVEPQHF. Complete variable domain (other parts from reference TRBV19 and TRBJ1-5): DGGITQSPKYLFRKEGQNVTLSCEQNLNHDAMYWYRQDPGQGLRLIYYSQIVNDFQKGDIAEGYSVSREKKESFPLTVTSAQKNPTAFYLCASSPDREVEPQHFGDGTRLSIL.

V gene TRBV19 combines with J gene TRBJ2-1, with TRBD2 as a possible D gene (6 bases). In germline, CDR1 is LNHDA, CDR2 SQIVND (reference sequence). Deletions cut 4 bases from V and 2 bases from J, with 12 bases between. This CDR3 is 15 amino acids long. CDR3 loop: CASSKGSGAYNEQFF. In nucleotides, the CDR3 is TGTGCCAGTAGTAAAGGTAGCGGAGCCTACAATGAGCAGTTCTTC.

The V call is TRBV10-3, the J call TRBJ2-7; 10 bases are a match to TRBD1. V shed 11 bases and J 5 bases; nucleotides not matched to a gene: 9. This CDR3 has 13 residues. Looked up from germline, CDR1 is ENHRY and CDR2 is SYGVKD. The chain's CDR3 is CALRRQGANEQYF. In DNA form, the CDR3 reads TGTGCCCTTAGGCGACAGGGGGCGAACGAGCAGTACTTC.

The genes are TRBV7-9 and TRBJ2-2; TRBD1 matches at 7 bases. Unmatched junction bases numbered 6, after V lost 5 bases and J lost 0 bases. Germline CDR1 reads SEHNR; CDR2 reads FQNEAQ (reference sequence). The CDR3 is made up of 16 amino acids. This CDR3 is CASSHRQGSNTGELFF. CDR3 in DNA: TGTGCCAGCAGCCACCGACAGGGATCGAACACCGGGGAGCTGTTTTTT.

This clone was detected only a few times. The DNA for the CDR3 is TGTGCCAGCACCTCTCCAGGGGGCAATGAGCAGTTCTTC. Translating gives CASTSPGGNEQFF. The V gene is TRBV12-3 or TRBV12-4, the J gene TRBJ2-1, with 7 bases matching TRBD1. The CDR3 has 13 amino acids. The V segment lost 7 bases and the J segment 6 bases; nucleotides outside the gene matches: 6.

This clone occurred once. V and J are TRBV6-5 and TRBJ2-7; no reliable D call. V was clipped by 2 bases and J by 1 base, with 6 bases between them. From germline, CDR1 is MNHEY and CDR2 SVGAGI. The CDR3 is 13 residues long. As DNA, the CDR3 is TGTGCCAGCAGTTACGACTTATCCTACGAGCAGTACTTC. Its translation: CASSYDLSYEQYF.

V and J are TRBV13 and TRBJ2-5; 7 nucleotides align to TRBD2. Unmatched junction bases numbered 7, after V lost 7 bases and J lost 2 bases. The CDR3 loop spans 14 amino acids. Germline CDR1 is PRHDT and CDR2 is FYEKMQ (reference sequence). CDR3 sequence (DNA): TGTGCCAGCAAGGGGAGGGGTAAACAAGAGACCCAGTACTTC. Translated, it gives CASKGRGKQETQYF.

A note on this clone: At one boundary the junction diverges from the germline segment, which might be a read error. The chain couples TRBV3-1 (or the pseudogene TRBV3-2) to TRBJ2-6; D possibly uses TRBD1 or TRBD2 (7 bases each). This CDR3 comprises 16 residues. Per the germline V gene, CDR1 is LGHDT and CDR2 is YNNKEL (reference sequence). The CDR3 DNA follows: TGTGCCACCAGCCAGGGGGGGGGAGCTGGGGCCAACGTCCTGACTTTC. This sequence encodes CATSQGGGAGANVLTF.

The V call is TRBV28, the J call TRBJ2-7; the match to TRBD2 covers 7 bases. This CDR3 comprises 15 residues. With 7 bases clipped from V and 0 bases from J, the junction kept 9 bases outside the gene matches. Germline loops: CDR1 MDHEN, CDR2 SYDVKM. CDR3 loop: CASIGSGVSSYEQYF. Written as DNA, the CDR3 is TGTGCCAGCATTGGAAGCGGGGTTTCCTCCTACGAGCAGTACTTC.

The CDR3 region has the DNA TGTGCCAGCAGCCAAGATAGGGACAGTAACACAGATACGCAGTATTTT. This sequence encodes CASSQDRDSNTDTQYF. The chain has TRBV3-1 (or the pseudogene TRBV3-2) and TRBJ2-3; 7 nucleotides align to TRBD1. The ends lost 0 bases at V and 2 bases at J; junction bases unmatched: 5. The germline gives CDR1 LGHDT, CDR2 YNNKEL (reference sequence). The CDR3 is 16 amino acids.

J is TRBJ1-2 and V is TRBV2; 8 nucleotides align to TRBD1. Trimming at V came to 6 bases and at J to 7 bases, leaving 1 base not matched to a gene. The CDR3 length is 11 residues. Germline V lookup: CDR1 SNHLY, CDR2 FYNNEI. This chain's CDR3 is CASRDRVGYTF. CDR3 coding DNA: TGTGCCAGCAGGGACAGGGTTGGCTACACCTTC.

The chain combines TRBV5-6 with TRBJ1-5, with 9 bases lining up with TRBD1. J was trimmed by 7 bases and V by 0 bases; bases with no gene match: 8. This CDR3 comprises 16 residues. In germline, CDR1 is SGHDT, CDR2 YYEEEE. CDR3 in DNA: TGTGCCAGCAGCTTGGGAACTACAGGGGGCTGGCAGCCCCAGCATTTT. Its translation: CASSLGTTGGWQPQHF. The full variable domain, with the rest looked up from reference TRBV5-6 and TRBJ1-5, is DAGVTQSPTHLIKTRGQQVTLRCSPKSGHDTVSWYQQALGQGPQFIFQYYEEEERQRGNFPDRFSGHQFPNYSSELNVNALLLGDSALYLCASSLGTTGGWQPQHFGDGTRLSIL.

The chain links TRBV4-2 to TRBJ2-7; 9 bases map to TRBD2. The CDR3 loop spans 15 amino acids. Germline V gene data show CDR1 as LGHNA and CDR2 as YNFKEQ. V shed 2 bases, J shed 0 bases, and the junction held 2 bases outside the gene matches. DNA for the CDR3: TGTGCCAGCAGCCAAATAGCGGGGGCCTCCTACGAGCAGTACTTC. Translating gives CASSQIAGASYEQYF.

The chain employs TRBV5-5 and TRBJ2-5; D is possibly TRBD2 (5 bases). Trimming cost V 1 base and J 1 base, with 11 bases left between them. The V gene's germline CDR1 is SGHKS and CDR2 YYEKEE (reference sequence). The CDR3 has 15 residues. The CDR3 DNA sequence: TGTGCCAGCAGCTTGTTCGCGGGCGCCCAAGAGACCCAGTACTTC. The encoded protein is CASSLFAGAQETQYF.

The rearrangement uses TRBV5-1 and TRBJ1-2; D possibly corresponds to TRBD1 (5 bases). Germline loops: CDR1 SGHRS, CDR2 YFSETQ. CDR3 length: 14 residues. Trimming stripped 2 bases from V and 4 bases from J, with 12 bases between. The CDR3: CASSFKGDSYGYTF. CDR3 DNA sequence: TGCGCCAGCAGCTTCAAAGGGGATTCCTATGGCTACACCTTC. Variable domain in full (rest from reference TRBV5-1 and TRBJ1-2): KAGVTQTPRYLIKTRGQQVTLSCSPISGHRSVSWYQQTPGQGLQFLFEYFSETQRNKGNFPGRFSGRQFSNSRSEMNVSTLELGDSALYLCASSFKGDSYGYTFGSGTRLTVV.

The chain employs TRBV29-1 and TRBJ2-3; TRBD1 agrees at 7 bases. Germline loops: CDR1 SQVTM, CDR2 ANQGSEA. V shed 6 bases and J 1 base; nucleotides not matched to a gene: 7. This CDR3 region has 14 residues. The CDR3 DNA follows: TGCAGCGTCGCAGGGGGAGAGGGCACAGATACGCAGTATTTT. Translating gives CSVAGGEGTDTQYF.

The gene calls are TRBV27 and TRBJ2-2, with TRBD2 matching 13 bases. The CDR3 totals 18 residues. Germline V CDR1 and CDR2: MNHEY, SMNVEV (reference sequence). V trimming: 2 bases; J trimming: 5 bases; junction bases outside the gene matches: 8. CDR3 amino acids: CASSLRGTSGIRTGELFF. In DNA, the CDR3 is TGTGCCAGCAGTTTAAGGGGGACTAGCGGGATTCGTACCGGGGAGCTGTTTTTT.

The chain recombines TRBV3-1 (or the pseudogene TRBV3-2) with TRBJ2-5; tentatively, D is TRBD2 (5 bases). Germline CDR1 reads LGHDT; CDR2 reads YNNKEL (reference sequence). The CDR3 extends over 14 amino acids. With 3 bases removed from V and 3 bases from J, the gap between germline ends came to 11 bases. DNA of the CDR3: TGTGCCAGCAGCCAGGTGACTACTAAAGAGACCCAGTACTTC. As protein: CASSQVTTKETQYF.

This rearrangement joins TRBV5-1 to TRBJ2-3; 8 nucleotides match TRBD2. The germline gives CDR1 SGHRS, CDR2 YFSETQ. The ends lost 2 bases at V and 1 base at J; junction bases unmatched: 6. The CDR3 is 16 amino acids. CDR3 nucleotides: TGCGCCAGCAGCTTTCGGGCGGGGGGACGCACAGATACGCAGTATTTT. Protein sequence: CASSFRAGGRTDTQYF.

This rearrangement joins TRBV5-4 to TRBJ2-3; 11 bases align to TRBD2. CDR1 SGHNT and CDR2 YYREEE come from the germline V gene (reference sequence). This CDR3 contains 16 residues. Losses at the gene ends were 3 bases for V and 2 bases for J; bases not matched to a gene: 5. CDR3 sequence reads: CASSSGTSGNTDTQYF. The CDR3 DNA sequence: TGTGCCAGCAGCTCAGGGACTAGCGGAAACACAGATACGCAGTATTTT.

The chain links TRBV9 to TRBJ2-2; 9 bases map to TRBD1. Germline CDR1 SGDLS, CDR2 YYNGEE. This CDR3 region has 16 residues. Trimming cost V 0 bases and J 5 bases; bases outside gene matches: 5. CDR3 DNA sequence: TGTGCCAGCAGCGTAGAGACAGGGGGAGGAACCGGGGAGCTGTTTTTT. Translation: CASSVETGGGTGELFF.

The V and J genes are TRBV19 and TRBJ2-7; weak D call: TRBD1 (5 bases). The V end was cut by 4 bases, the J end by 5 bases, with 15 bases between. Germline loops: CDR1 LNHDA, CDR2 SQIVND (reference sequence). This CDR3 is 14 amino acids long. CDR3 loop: CASSTLTVRNEQYF. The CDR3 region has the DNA TGTGCCAGTAGTACCTTGACAGTCCGAAACGAGCAGTACTTC. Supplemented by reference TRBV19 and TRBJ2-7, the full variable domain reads DGGITQSPKYLFRKEGQNVTLSCEQNLNHDAMYWYRQDPGQGLRLIYYSQIVNDFQKGDIAEGYSVSREKKESFPLTVTSAQKNPTAFYLCASSTLTVRNEQYFGPGTRLTVT.

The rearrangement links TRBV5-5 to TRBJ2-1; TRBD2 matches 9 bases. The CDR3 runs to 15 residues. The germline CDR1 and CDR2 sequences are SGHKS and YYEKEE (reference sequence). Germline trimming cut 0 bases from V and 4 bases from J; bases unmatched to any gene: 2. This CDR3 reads CASSLGLAEYNEQFF. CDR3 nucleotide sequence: TGTGCCAGCAGCTTGGGACTAGCGGAGTACAATGAGCAGTTCTTC.

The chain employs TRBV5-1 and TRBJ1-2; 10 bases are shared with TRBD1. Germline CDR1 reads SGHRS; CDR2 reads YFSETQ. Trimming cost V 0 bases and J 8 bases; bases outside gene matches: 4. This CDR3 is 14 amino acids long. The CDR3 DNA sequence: TGCGCCAGCAGCTTGGCGACAGGGGGCGGAGGCTACACCTTC. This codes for CASSLATGGGGYTF. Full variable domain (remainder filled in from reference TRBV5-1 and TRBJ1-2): KAGVTQTPRYLIKTRGQQVTLSCSPISGHRSVSWYQQTPGQGLQFLFEYFSETQRNKGNFPGRFSGRQFSNSRSEMNVSTLELGDSALYLCASSLATGGGGYTFGSGTRLTVV.

CDR3 residues: CASRQGTLKAFF. The DNA of the CDR3 is TGTGCCAGCAGGCAGGGGACATTGAAGGCTTTCTTT. The V and J genes are TRBV2 and TRBJ1-1, with a possible D match to TRBD1 (6 bases). The CDR3 is 12 amino acids. The germline V gene has CDR1 SNHLY and CDR2 FYNNEI. V lost 6 bases to trimming and J lost 11 bases, with 16 bases between them.

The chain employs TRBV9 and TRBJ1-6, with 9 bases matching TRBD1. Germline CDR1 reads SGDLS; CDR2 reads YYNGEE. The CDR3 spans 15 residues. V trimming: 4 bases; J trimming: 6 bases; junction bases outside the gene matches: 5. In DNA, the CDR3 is TGTGCCAGCAGCCTTCAGGGACAGGGTAATTCACCCCTCCACTTT. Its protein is CASSLQGQGNSPLHF.

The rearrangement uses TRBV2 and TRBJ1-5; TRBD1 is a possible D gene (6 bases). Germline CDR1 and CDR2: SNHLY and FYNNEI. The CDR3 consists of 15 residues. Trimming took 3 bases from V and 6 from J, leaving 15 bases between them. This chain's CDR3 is CASSDSTGLIQPQHF. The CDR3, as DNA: TGTGCCAGCAGTGACTCTACAGGGTTGATTCAGCCCCAGCATTTT.